This passage covers 30 T cell receptor beta chains from one sample sequenced in a study of type 1 regulatory T cells. Via MiXCR, TCRdb re-called the reads, giving one row per CDR3 protein. Altogether about 67,000 distinct CDR3 sequences are present, roughly 49% being singletons, with the ten largest covering more than 2%. No antigen is known for these receptors. The sample taken for sequencing was cultured non-Tr1 T cells, either the whole culture or a sorted T cell fraction (not recorded which). These receptors were obtained from a human donor in good health.

The rearrangement joins TRBV7-9 to TRBJ2-7, with 8 bases that match TRBD1. The CDR3 sequence is 17 residues long. Germline V gives CDR1 SEHNR, CDR2 FQNEAQ (reference sequence). The trim removed 0 bases at V and 6 bases at J, leaving 13 bases unmatched. The DNA of the CDR3 is TGTGCCAGCAGCTTAGCCTGGCGGGCACAGGGGGTGAGCGAGCAGTACTTC. Amino acids: CASSLAWRAQGVSEQYF. The complete variable domain, with remaining parts taken from reference TRBV7-9 and TRBJ2-7, reads DTGVSQNPRHKITKRGQNVTFRCDPISEHNRLYWYRQTLGQGPEFLTYFQNEAQLEKSRLLSDRFSAERPKGSFSTLEIQRTEQGDSAMYLCASSLAWRAQGVSEQYFGPGTRLTVT.

The rearrangement links TRBV12-3 or TRBV12-4 to TRBJ2-7; D is uncertain. V was shortened by 3 bases and J by 2 bases, with 5 bases between the two germline ends. The CDR3 is 12 residues long. The chain's CDR3 is CASSFGAYEQYF. The CDR3 DNA follows: TGTGCCAGCAGTTTCGGCGCCTACGAGCAGTACTTC.

The rearrangement joins TRBV12-3 or TRBV12-4 to TRBJ2-7; possible D gene TRBD2, 6 bases. Trimming took 5 bases from V and 2 from J, leaving 16 bases between them. This CDR3 region has 15 residues. The CDR3 DNA is TGTGCCAGCAGTCCCCGGAGGGTCGGTCCCTACGAGCAGTACTTC. Its protein product is CASSPRRVGPYEQYF.

This clonotype was seen a handful of times. This chain connects TRBV7-9 to TRBJ2-1; D remains unclear. Trimming left V 3 bases short and J 4 bases short, with 10 bases between. This CDR3 has 14 amino acids. CDR1 and CDR2 (germline): SEHNR, FQNEAQ (reference sequence). The CDR3 DNA sequence: TGTGCCAGCAGCTTTTCGACAAAATACAATGAGCAGTTCTTC. It specifies CASSFSTKYNEQFF. Filled out from reference TRBV7-9 and TRBJ2-1, the complete variable domain reads DTGVSQNPRHKITKRGQNVTFRCDPISEHNRLYWYRQTLGQGPEFLTYFQNEAQLEKSRLLSDRFSAERPKGSFSTLEIQRTEQGDSAMYLCASSFSTKYNEQFFGPGTRLTVL.

By share, this clonotype counts as medium-sized. This chain links TRBV20-1 with TRBJ1-2; D is undetermined. The CDR3 is 12 residues long. CDR1 is DFQATT, CDR2 SNEGSKA, per germline (reference sequence). V was clipped by 2 bases and J by 1 base, with 5 bases between them. The CDR3 DNA reads TGCAGTGCTAGAAGCATTAACTATGGCTACACCTTC. Protein product: CSARSINYGYTF.

The rearrangement uses TRBV3-1 and TRBJ1-1; possibly TRBD1 for D (5 bases). V dropped 1 base and J dropped 5 bases, with 17 bases sitting between them. Germline V gene lookup returns CDR1 LGHDT and CDR2 YNNKEL (reference sequence). The CDR3 length is 16 residues. The CDR3 DNA reads TGTGCCAGCAGCCAAGTTAGCGGGGGAGGGGAGACTGAAGCTTTCTTT. Its protein is CASSQVSGGGETEAFF.

The chain links TRBV20-1 to TRBJ2-3; a weak D match, TRBD2 (5 bases). The V end lost 5 bases, the J end lost 4 bases, and 16 bases lay between the germline ends. Germline V CDR1 and CDR2: DFQATT, SNEGSKA (reference sequence). This CDR3 spans 14 amino acids. The CDR3 bases are TGCAGTGCTCTTTCTTCGGAGAGGGCAGATACGCAGTATTTT. Encoded protein: CSALSSERADTQYF.

CDR3 region: CASSLRPRLGTGAVPQETQYF. Here the CDR3 DNA reads TGTGCCAGCAGTTTACGGCCCCGTCTCGGGACAGGGGCCGTTCCCCAAGAGACCCAGTACTTC. The chain couples TRBV12-3 or TRBV12-4 to TRBJ2-5; 10 nucleotides match TRBD1. V was clipped by 2 bases and J by 1 base; unmatched bases: 19. The CDR3 extends over 21 amino acids.

This chain connects TRBV15 to TRBJ2-7; D gene uncertain. Trimming took 3 bases from V and 5 from J, leaving 14 bases between them. Germline assignment: CDR1 LNHNV and CDR2 YYDKDF (reference sequence). This CDR3 is 14 amino acids long. For the CDR3, the DNA is TGTGCCACCAGCAGTACCGGGCCTCGGAACGAGCAGTACTTC. This encodes CATSSTGPRNEQYF.

This clonotype has only a few counts. The J gene is TRBJ2-3, the V gene TRBV5-1, with D uncertain. CDR1 and CDR2 (germline): SGHRS, YFSETQ. The CDR3 is made up of 16 amino acids. Trimming stripped 0 bases from V and 3 bases from J, with 14 bases between. CDR3 nucleotide sequence: TGCGCCAGCAGCTTGGCCAACCCTCAAGGGACAGATACGCAGTATTTT. Translated, it gives CASSLANPQGTDTQYF.

CDR3 region: CASSLVGQTYEQYF. CDR3 coding DNA: TGCGCCAGCAGCTTGGTCGGACAGACCTACGAGCAGTACTTC. The genes are TRBV5-1 and TRBJ2-7, with D tentatively TRBD1 (6 bases). Germline V lookup: CDR1 SGHRS, CDR2 YFSETQ. Trimming removed 0 bases at V and 2 bases at J, with 9 bases between. The CDR3 sequence is 14 residues long. Full variable domain (rest looked up from reference TRBV5-1 and TRBJ2-7): KAGVTQTPRYLIKTRGQQVTLSCSPISGHRSVSWYQQTPGQGLQFLFEYFSETQRNKGNFPGRFSGRQFSNSRSEMNVSTLELGDSALYLCASSLVGQTYEQYFGPGTRLTVT.

This clonotype has just a few counts. The chain couples TRBV28 to TRBJ2-3; D is possibly TRBD1 (5 bases). The germline V and J ends were trimmed by 6 bases and 3 bases, with 13 bases remaining between them. The germline gives CDR1 MDHEN, CDR2 SYDVKM. The CDR3 consists of 14 residues. Here the CDR3 DNA reads TGTGCCAGCAGCTCCGGACACAGGACAGATACGCAGTATTTT. It is translated as CASSSGHRTDTQYF.

The chain couples TRBV18 to TRBJ1-4; D perhaps matches TRBD1 (5 bases). CDR1 and CDR2 (germline): KGHSH, LQKENI. There are 15 residues in the CDR3. Trimming took 8 bases from V and 0 from J, leaving 13 bases between them. The CDR3 reads CASQPSRATNEKLFF. The DNA of the CDR3 is TGTGCCAGCCAACCCTCCAGGGCAACTAATGAAAAACTGTTTTTT.

The J gene is TRBJ2-5, the V gene TRBV20-1, with 10 bases matching TRBD2. CDR3 size: 12 residues. Germline V gene sequence: CDR1 DFQATT, CDR2 SNEGSKA (reference sequence). DNA for the CDR3: TGCAGCCTTCGGGGACTAGCGGAGACCCAGTACTTC. Its protein product is CSLRGLAETQYF.

This clonotype was picked up a small number of times. In DNA, the CDR3 is TGTGCCAGCAGCTTAAATCTGGGGCGGAACACTGAAGCTTTCTTT. It is translated as CASSLNLGRNTEAFF. This chain joins TRBV7-9 and TRBJ1-1, with D possibly matching TRBD1 (5 bases). From germline, CDR1 is SEHNR and CDR2 FQNEAQ (reference sequence). V lost 2 bases and J 1 base, leaving 11 bases between the germline ends. The length of the CDR3 is 15 residues. Filled out from reference TRBV7-9 and TRBJ1-1, the complete variable domain reads DTGVSQNPRHKITKRGQNVTFRCDPISEHNRLYWYRQTLGQGPEFLTYFQNEAQLEKSRLLSDRFSAERPKGSFSTLEIQRTEQGDSAMYLCASSLNLGRNTEAFFGQGTRLTVV.

The chain joins TRBV6-4 to TRBJ1-2, with 10 bases matching TRBD1. Germline values: CDR1 MRHNA, CDR2 SNTAGT. This CDR3 contains 16 residues. Trimming cost V 10 bases and J 4 bases; bases outside gene matches: 15. CDR3 DNA sequence: TGTGCCACCCTTCTACGACAGGACAGGGGGTTCTATGGCTACACCTTC. The encoded protein is CATLLRQDRGFYGYTF.

This rearrangement joins TRBV2 to TRBJ2-7; perhaps TRBD1 as D (5 bases). CDR3 size: 14 residues. CDR1 is SNHLY, CDR2 FYNNEI, per germline. Trimming removed 1 base at V and 2 bases at J, with 9 bases between. The CDR3 loop reads CASSEVRATYEQYF. Here the CDR3 DNA reads TGTGCCAGCAGTGAAGTCAGGGCTACCTACGAGCAGTACTTC.

The gene calls are TRBV11-2 and TRBJ1-4; D unresolved. CDR1 and CDR2 from the germline V gene are SGHAT and FQNNGV. Trimming removed 8 bases from V and 0 bases from J, with 10 bases in between. The CDR3 has 14 amino acids. This CDR3 reads CASGRPATNEKLFF. CDR3 DNA: TGTGCCAGCGGCAGGCCGGCAACTAATGAAAAACTGTTTTTT.

CDR3 nucleotide sequence: TGCAGTGCTAGAGGGCAGGACGGTCACGAGCAGTACTTC. Translating it yields CSARGQDGHEQYF. The rearrangement links TRBV20-1 to TRBJ2-7; D unclear. CDR1 DFQATT and CDR2 SNEGSKA come from the germline V gene (reference sequence). This CDR3 comprises 13 residues. V lost 1 base and J 5 bases, leaving 12 bases between the germline ends.

This clonotype was seen a handful of times. The chain employs TRBV19 and TRBJ1-1; maybe TRBD1 (5 bases). There are 15 residues in the CDR3. Germline V gene lookup returns CDR1 LNHDA and CDR2 SQIVND (reference sequence). V was shortened by 2 bases and J by 2 bases, with 12 bases between the two germline ends. The CDR3 bases are TGTGCCAGTAGTATAAGGGGAGGGCGCAACACTGAAGCTTTCTTT. Encoded protein: CASSIRGGRNTEAFF. Filled out from reference TRBV19 and TRBJ1-1, the complete variable domain reads DGGITQSPKYLFRKEGQNVTLSCEQNLNHDAMYWYRQDPGQGLRLIYYSQIVNDFQKGDIAEGYSVSREKKESFPLTVTSAQKNPTAFYLCASSIRGGRNTEAFFGQGTRLTVV.

V gene TRBV7-4 combines with J gene TRBJ1-5; D gene ambiguous. CDR3 length: 14 amino acids. The germline V gene encodes CDR1 SGHVT and CDR2 SQSDAQ. The V end lost 10 bases, the J end lost 0 bases, and 13 bases lay between the germline ends. The CDR3 here is CANLPFDSNQPQHF. For the CDR3, the DNA is TGTGCCAACCTACCCTTTGATAGCAATCAGCCCCAGCATTTT.

This chain uses TRBV11-2 with TRBJ2-5; D gene ambiguous. V lost 1 base, J lost 5 bases, and 8 bases lay in between. The CDR3 contains 13 residues. Germline lookup yields CDR1 SGHAT and CDR2 FQNNGV. The CDR3 here is CASSLGRSETQYF. CDR3 DNA sequence: TGTGCCAGCAGCTTAGGCCGCTCGGAGACCCAGTACTTC.

The CDR3 is CASSLRGGAMETQYF. The CDR3, as DNA: TGCGCCAGCAGCTTGAGGGGGGGGGCAATGGAGACCCAGTACTTC. The chain recombines TRBV5-1 with TRBJ2-5; TRBD2 might be the D (7 bases). The CDR3 loop spans 15 amino acids. The germline V and J ends were trimmed by 1 base and 5 bases, with 15 bases remaining between them. CDR1 is SGHRS and CDR2 is YFSETQ in the germline V gene.

This chain uses TRBV12-3 or TRBV12-4 with TRBJ2-1; D gene uncertain. V lost 1 base, J lost 1 base, and 2 bases lay in between. The CDR3 loop spans 13 amino acids. CDR3 nucleotide sequence: TGTGCCAGCAGTTTAGTGTCCTACAATGAGCAGTTCTTC. Its translation is CASSLVSYNEQFF.

The sample holds one count of this clonotype. Germline is not matched at one junction end, which may reflect a read error. The chain joins TRBV20-1 to TRBJ2-5; TRBD1 matches 8 bases. CDR3 size: 15 residues. Germline V lookup: CDR1 DFQATT, CDR2 SNEGSKA (reference sequence). In DNA, the CDR3 is TGCAGTGCCACGCCCGGGGCAGGGGGCCAAGAGACCCAGTATTTC. As protein: CSATPGAGGQETQYF.

The rearrangement links TRBV2 to TRBJ2-1; 8 nucleotides align to TRBD2. The CDR3 loop spans 15 amino acids. V trimming: 3 bases; J trimming: 5 bases; junction bases outside the gene matches: 6. The germline gives CDR1 SNHLY, CDR2 FYNNEI. The CDR3 DNA is TGTGCCAGCAGTGACCCCAGCGGGAGAAACAATGAGCAGTTCTTC. It encodes CASSDPSGRNNEQFF.

This chain links TRBV7-2 with TRBJ2-1; TRBD2 matches at 8 bases. Per germline, CDR1 SGHTA and CDR2 FQGNSA. CDR3 length equals 16 residues. J lost 6 bases, V lost 3 bases, and 10 bases had no gene match. The CDR3, as DNA: TGTGCCAGCAGCTTCTTGGGGACTAGTCCAAGCAATGAGCAGTTCTTC. Translated: CASSFLGTSPSNEQFF.

V gene TRBV7-8 combines with J gene TRBJ2-1, with TRBD2 matching over 10 bases. Germline CDR1 and CDR2: SGHVS and FQNEAQ. V dropped 5 bases and J dropped 7; count of bases not matched to a gene: 20. The CDR3 has 19 amino acids. The DNA for the CDR3 is TGTGCCAGCAGCCCCCGTTTCTTCCTCCGAGCGGGGGGGCCGAATGAGCAGTTCTTC. Its translation is CASSPRFFLRAGGPNEQFF.

The chain has TRBV7-6 and TRBJ2-2; 11 bases map to TRBD1. Germline values: CDR1 SGHVS, CDR2 FNYEAQ. The CDR3 loop spans 16 amino acids. After removal of 5 bases from V and 4 bases from J, the junction contained 6 bases not matched to a gene. Written as DNA, the CDR3 is TGTGCCAGCAGCCCCGGACAGGGGGCTAGCACCGGGGAGCTGTTTTTT. Its protein is CASSPGQGASTGELFF.

This sequence joins TRBV10-3 and TRBJ2-3, with 10 bases aligning to TRBD2. Germline V gene sequence: CDR1 ENHRY, CDR2 SYGVKD. After removal of 0 bases from V and 5 bases from J, the junction contained 8 bases not matched to a gene. This CDR3 contains 17 residues. CDR3 bases: TGTGCCATCAGTGAGTCACCAATAGCGGGGGGCCAAGATACGCAGTATTTT. Its protein is CAISESPIAGGQDTQYF.